This TCR beta chain was obtained from a study of blood T cells in healthy people across ages. Combining a sample-barcoded 5' primer with a J-beta primer mix, a second PCR ran for roughly 6 to 12 cycles. TCRdb re-analysed the 5' RACE reads in MiXCR, keeping a single row per CDR3 protein. The sample has hundreds of thousands of distinct CDR3 sequences, approximately 35% seen once. The germline V and J ends were trimmed by 2 bases and 5 bases, with 9 bases remaining between them. This CDR3 comprises 13 residues. Findings and limits, study-wide: Any conclusive comparison of naive versus antigen-experienced cells was prevented by using unsorted PBMCs.

This clonotype was found a few times. The antigen remains unidentified. This receptor was taken from a man aged 18 to 35 in good health. Sequencing was done on a sample of blood. V is TRBV12-3 or TRBV12-4 and J is TRBJ1-1; D remains unclear. CDR3 amino acids: CASSLRIWTEAFF. CDR3 DNA: TGTGCCAGCAGTTTAAGGATTTGGACTGAAGCTTTCTTT.